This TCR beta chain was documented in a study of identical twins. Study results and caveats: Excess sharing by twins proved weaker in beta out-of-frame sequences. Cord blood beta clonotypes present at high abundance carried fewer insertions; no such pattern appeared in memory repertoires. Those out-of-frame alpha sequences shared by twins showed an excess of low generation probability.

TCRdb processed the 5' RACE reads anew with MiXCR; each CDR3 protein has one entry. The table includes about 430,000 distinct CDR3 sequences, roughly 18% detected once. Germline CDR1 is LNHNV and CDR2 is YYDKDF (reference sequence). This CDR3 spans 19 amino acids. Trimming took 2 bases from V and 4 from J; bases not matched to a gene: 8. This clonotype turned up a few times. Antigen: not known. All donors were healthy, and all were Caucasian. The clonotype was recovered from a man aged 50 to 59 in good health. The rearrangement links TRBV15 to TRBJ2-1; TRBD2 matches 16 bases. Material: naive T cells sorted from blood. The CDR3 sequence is CATSRPGLAGGPVYNEQFF. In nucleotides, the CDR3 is TGTGCCACCAGCAGACCGGGACTAGCGGGAGGGCCGGTTTACAATGAGCAGTTCTTC.